Detailed here is one T cell receptor (beta chain). The antigen it recognizes is unknown. No base qualities exist here, and no much larger clone lies one base off it. The data stem from a study of siplizumab effects on memory and regulatory T cells (dated by TCRdb to the late 2010s). As for the study more broadly: The effect of the anti-CD2 antibody siplizumab on alloreactive T-cell subsets was examined in allogeneic mixed lymphocyte reactions constructed from human PBMCs.

Sorted unstimulated T cells and proliferating T cells recovered from mixed lymphocyte reactions underwent TCRbeta CDR3 sequencing. Fresh whole blood from around 11 HLA-typed healthy donors was used to isolate PBMCs. V drops 9 bases and J drops 10 bases, leaving 14 bases in between. Taken from cysteine to phenylalanine, the CDR3 has 12 residues. Only the CDR3 part of the read is kept: 36 bases, read in frame from the first base. CDR1 is given as SGDLS and CDR2 as YYNGEE, both from the germline V gene. Libraries were built with the immunoSEQ multiplex PCR assay. Some 9.9 x 10^4 TCR templates per sample were assayed by the deep sequencing platform. Genomic DNA extracted from sorted T cells was used for TCRbeta CDR3 sequencing. As for the original processing: The R programming language was used for clonal analysis of TCRbeta CDR3 data. Alloreactive CD4+ and CD8+ clones were identified by comparing unstimulated samples to CFSE-low samples taken after the reaction. Alloreactive CD4+ clones were assigned to regulatory or non-regulatory origin by matching sequences to sorted unstimulated Treg and non-Treg repertoires. TCRdb carries this immuneACCESS record with in-frame sequences only. Its versions omit some clonotypes, under half of them owing to an unresolved V gene in the studies checked, with the rest unexplained. D and trimming were read from the DNA, whereas the V and J calls and clone size are those reported in that table. The sample table records about 100,000 clones; approximately 91% of these occur just once. The ten largest clones capture about 0.15% of the sample.

What the authors observed across the whole study: Whether proliferating Tregs from siplizumab cultures actually had suppressive function was not functionally confirmed. Because sequences at frequencies below about 10^-5 were poorly captured, only a minor fraction of alloreactive clones could be mapped back to unstimulated subsets. Among mappable alloreactive CD4+ clones, an average Treg-derived fraction of less than 70% was observed with siplizumab, compared with roughly 27% in control reactions. Compared with memory T cells, unstimulated naive T cells appeared more diverse, and naive cells seemed to make a substantial contribution to the alloresponse. Roughly 80-95% of proliferating CD4+ or CD8+ clones could not be assigned a naive or memory phenotype. Siplizumab significantly lowered the cumulative frequency of alloreactive sequences that could be traced to unstimulated CD4+ memory T cells.

The receptor was isolated from a human donor in good health. Sequenced sample: CD4+ T cells sorted from blood. The chain is encoded by TRBV9 joined to TRBJ1-6, with TRBD1 tentatively as D gene (5 bases match). The CDR3 amino acid sequence is: CATGGNDSPLHF. The DNA sequence is given as TGTGCCACCGGGGGGAACGACTCACCCCTCCACTTT. This CDR3, with the reference TRBV9 and TRBJ1-6 proteins standing in past its ends, gives the full variable domain DSGVTQTPKHLITATGQRVTLRCSPRSGDLSVYWYQQSLDQGLQFLIQYYNGEERAKGNILERFSAQQFPDLHSELNLSSLELGDSALYFCATGGNDSPLHFGNGTRLTVT.